Listed here is a single TCR beta chain. Antigen specificity is unknown. One junction end disagrees with the germline gene, perhaps due to a read error. Breast cancer patients provided tissue from their axillary draining lymph nodes. The CDR3 loop spans 15 amino acids. Germline V gene lookup returns CDR1 WNHNN and CDR2 SYGVQD (reference sequence). These data are taken from a study of breast tumors, draining lymph nodes, adjacent tissues. Study-level results: Compared with lymph nodes, tumors were less diverse; compared with nontumor tissue, more. Most tumor T cells seemingly derive from lymph node, then expand in tumor.

In TCRdb, the multiplex PCR reads were re-called with MiXCR into one record per CDR3 protein. Of 250,000 or so distinct CDR3 sequences listed, about 30% are singletons. The source is a female donor with breast cancer. Some clones in this sample may be carry-over from other donors' samples. The chain has TRBV10-1 and TRBJ1-4; D is undetermined. Sample: axillary lymph node tissue. For the CDR3, the DNA is TGCGCCAGCAGTGAGTCGCTTGACGGGAATGAAAAACGGTTTTTT. Its protein product is CASSESLDGNEKRFF.